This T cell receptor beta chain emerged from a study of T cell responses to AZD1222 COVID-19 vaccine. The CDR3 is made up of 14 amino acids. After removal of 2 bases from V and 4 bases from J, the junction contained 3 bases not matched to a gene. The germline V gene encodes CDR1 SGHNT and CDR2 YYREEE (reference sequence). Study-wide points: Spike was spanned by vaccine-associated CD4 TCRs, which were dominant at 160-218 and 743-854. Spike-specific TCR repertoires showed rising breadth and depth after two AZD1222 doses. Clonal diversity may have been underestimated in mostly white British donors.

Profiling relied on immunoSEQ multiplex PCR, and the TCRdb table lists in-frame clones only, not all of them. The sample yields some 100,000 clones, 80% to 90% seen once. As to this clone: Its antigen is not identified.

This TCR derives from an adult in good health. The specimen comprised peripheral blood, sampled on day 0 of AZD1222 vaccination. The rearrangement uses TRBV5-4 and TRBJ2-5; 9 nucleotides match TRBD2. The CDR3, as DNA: TGTGCCAGCAGCTTTAGCGGGGGTGGAGAGACCCAGTACTTC. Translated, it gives CASSFSGGGETQYF.